The clone carrying this T cell receptor (beta chain) occurred once. CDR3 length: 15 residues. Looked up from germline, CDR1 is LNHNV and CDR2 is YYDKDF (reference sequence). Trimming cost V 3 bases and J 6 bases; bases outside gene matches: 5. The data were taken from a study of blood T cell repertoires in COVID-19. On the study more broadly: Samples of COVID-19 (acute and convalescent) were obtained from the United States, Italy and Spain.

Per the study methods: Estimated nucleated cell counts came from reference gene primer amplification. Profiled with immunoSEQ multiplex PCR; TCRdb holds only in-frame clones, not every one. Clone size and V and J calls were adopted from that table, with D and trimming inferred from the DNA. The data contain 230,000 or so clones, roughly four fifths of them singletons. This clonotype was obtained from a man in his forties or fifties with active or convalescent COVID-19. The rearrangement joins TRBV15 to TRBJ2-1, with 10 bases identical to TRBD1. Specimen: peripheral blood. The CDR3 nucleotides read TGTGCCACCAGCAGGACCGGGACAGGGGTCAATGAGCAGTTCTTC. As protein: CATSRTGTGVNEQFF. The whole variable domain, remainder taken from reference TRBV15 and TRBJ2-1, is DAMVIQNPRYQVTQFGKPVTLSCSQTLNHNVMYWYQQKSSQAPKLLFHYYDKDFNNEADTPDNFQSRRPNTSFCFLDIRSPGLGDTAMYLCATSRTGTGVNEQFFGPGTRLTVL.